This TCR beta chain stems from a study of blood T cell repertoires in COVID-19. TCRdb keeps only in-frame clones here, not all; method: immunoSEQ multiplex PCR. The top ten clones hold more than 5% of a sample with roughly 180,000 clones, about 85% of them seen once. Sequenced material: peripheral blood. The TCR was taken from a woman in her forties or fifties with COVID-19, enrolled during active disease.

CDR3 nucleotide sequence: TGTGCCTGGAGTGTGGCTAGCGGGGGCCGGAGGGTGTTTTTT. This gives the protein CAWSVASGGRRVFF. The rearrangement links TRBV30 to TRBJ2-2; 10 positions match TRBD2. From germline, CDR1 is GTSNPN and CDR2 SVGIG (reference sequence). The CDR3 runs 14 residues. Germline trimming cut 0 bases from V and 15 bases from J; bases unmatched to any gene: 10.